This passage covers 4 T cell receptor beta chains from one sample sequenced in a study of blood T cell repertoires in COVID-19 (TCRdb year 2020). The library was obtained by the immunoSEQ multiplex PCR assay. In TCRdb, the immuneACCESS table is reduced to in-frame sequences with V and J assigned. These tables do not hold every clone; where another copy was compared, an unresolved V gene accounts for under half, and the others remain unexplained. The sample contains under 250,000 clones, around 86% of them found a single time. Approximately 6.2% of the sample goes to the ten largest clones. The sequencing sample was made of peripheral blood. The receptor source for this set is a woman over 75 with COVID-19, enrolled during active disease.

In this sample, this clone turned up a few times. The chain uses TRBV6-6 and TRBJ1-2; 8 bases agree with TRBD1. The germline V gene has CDR1 MNHNY and CDR2 SVGAGI (reference sequence). This CDR3 has 15 residues. V was clipped by 5 bases and J by 7 bases; unmatched bases: 12. The DNA for the CDR3 is TGTGCCAGCAGTGCCCGTGGACAGGGACTCTCTGGCTACACCTTC. It is translated as CASSARGQGLSGYTF.

The CDR3 protein is CASSLALSGFGYTF. DNA for the CDR3: TGTGCCAGCAGCTTGGCCCTATCGGGGTTCGGCTACACCTTC. The rearrangement joins TRBV5-4 to TRBJ1-2; D is ambiguous. Germline lookup yields CDR1 SGHNT and CDR2 YYREEE (reference sequence). This CDR3 contains 14 residues. Trimming took off 0 bases at V and 8 bases at J, with 14 bases between the two ends.

V is TRBV21-1 and J is TRBJ2-7; TRBD1, the D gene given by the table, was not confirmed from the DNA. TRBV21-1 is an annotated pseudogene. The CDR3 loop spans 16 amino acids. Written as DNA, the CDR3 is TGTGCCGGGCCCCCGGACAGGGAAAAACGGACCTACGAGCAGTACTTC. Protein product: CAGPPDREKRTYEQYF.

The chain links TRBV4-1 to TRBJ1-2; the D gene is possibly TRBD1 (5 bases). CDR3 length: 14 residues. The ends were cut back, 9 bases at V and 3 bases at J, with 17 bases in the middle. Germline V gives CDR1 MGHRA, CDR2 YSYEKL. The DNA of the CDR3 is TGCGCCAGTAGAGACAGCCTAGGGGACTATGGCTACACCTTC. Its protein product is CASRDSLGDYGYTF.